The TCR beta chain under discussion was sequenced for a study of metastatic and nonmetastatic thyroid tumors. For the study at large: Across peripheral blood and tumor or nodule tissue samples taken from malignant and benign thyroid patients, the repertoires were compared with one another.

This clone was counted only a few times. A much larger clone sits a single nucleotide away, making a read error possible. MiXCR re-clonotyped the PCR reads for TCRdb. The repertoire holds 50,000 to 60,000 clones, roughly 15% seen once, with around 3% in the top ten. Trimming shortened V by 2 bases and J by 2 bases, and 11 bases separated the two germline ends. There are 14 residues in the CDR3. CDR1 and CDR2 from the germline V gene are SGHDT and YYEEEE. Patients had received no treatment of any kind before thyroid surgery. The J gene is TRBJ2-7, the V gene TRBV5-6; TRBD1 is a possible D gene (6 bases). This clonotype was sampled from a female donor with papillary thyroid cancer or a benign thyroid nodule (not recorded which). Some clones in this sample may be carry-over from other donors' samples. Input material: blood. The CDR3 reads CASSLLGHPYEQYF. In DNA, the CDR3 is TGTGCCAGCAGCTTATTGGGACATCCCTACGAGCAGTACTTC.